This T cell receptor (beta chain) was sequenced in a study of cytomegalovirus exposure and HLA in healthy donors. Study-level points and caveats: First-cohort TCR clusters were later found to tend to co-occur in the roughly 130 validation repertoires.

J gave up 0 bases and V 6 bases, and 6 bases lay outside the gene matches. CDR3 length: 16 residues. The V gene's germline CDR1 is MNHNY and CDR2 SVGAGI (reference sequence). Concerning this clone itself: Antigen specificity is unknown.

Libraries were prepared by immunoSEQ multiplex PCR; TCRdb keeps only in-frame clonotypes and omits some of them. Here the sample spans 150,000 to 200,000 clones, around 82% being singletons. V and J are TRBV6-6 and TRBJ2-7; 12 bases agree with TRBD2. The sequencing sample was made of PBMCs. This clonotype originated in a woman aged 18-29 years in good health and CMV-seropositive. The CDR3 loop is CASSHQLAGGSYEQYF. DNA of the CDR3: TGTGCCAGCAGCCATCAACTAGCGGGGGGCTCCTACGAGCAGTACTTC.